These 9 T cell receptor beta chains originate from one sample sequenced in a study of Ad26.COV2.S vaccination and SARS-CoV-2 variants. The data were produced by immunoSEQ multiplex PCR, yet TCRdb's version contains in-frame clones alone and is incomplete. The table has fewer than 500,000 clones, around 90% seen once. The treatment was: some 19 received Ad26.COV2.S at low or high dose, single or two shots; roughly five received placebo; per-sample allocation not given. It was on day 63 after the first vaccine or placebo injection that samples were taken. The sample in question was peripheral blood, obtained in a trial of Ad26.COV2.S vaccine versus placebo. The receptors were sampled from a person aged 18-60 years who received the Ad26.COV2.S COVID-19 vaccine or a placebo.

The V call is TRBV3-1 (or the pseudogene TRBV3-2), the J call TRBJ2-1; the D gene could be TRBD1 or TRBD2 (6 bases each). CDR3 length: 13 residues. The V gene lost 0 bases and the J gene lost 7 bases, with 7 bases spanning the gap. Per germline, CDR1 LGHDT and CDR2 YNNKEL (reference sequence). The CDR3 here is CASSQEGGNEQFF. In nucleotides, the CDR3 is TGTGCCAGCAGCCAAGAAGGGGGGAATGAGCAGTTCTTC.

Here the CDR3 reads CASSLRTGPDTQYF. For the CDR3, the DNA is TGTGCCAGCAGTCTAAGGACAGGGCCAGATACGCAGTATTTT. This chain joins TRBV25-1 and TRBJ2-3; 8 bases align to TRBD1. V dropped 5 bases and J dropped 4; count of bases not matched to a gene: 5. Germline V gene sequence: CDR1 MGHDK, CDR2 SYGVNS. The CDR3 has 14 amino acids. The whole variable domain, filled in from reference TRBV25-1 and TRBJ2-3, reads EADIYQTPRYLVIGTGKKITLECSQTMGHDKMYWYQQDPGMELHLIHYSYGVNSTEKGDLSSESTVSRIRTEHFPLTLESARPSHTSQYLCASSLRTGPDTQYFGPGTRLTVL.

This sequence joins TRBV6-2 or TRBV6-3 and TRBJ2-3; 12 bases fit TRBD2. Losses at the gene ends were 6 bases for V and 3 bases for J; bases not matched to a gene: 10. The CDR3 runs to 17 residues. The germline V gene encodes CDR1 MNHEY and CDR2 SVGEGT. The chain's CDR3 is CASSATSGLAGTDTQYF. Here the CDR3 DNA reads TGTGCCAGCAGCGCTACCTCAGGACTAGCGGGGACAGATACGCAGTATTTT.

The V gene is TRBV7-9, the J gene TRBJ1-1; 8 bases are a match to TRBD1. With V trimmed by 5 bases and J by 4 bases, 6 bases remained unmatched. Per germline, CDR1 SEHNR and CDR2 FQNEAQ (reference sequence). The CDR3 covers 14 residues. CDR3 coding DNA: TGTGCCAGCAGCCTCCGGGACAGGAGCACTGAAGCTTTCTTT. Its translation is CASSLRDRSTEAFF.

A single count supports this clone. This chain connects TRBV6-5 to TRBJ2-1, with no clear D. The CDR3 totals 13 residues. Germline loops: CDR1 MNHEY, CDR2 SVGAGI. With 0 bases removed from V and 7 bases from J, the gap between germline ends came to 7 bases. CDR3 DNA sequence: TGTGCCAGCAGTTACTCGCCCAAAAATGAGCAGTTCTTC. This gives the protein CASSYSPKNEQFF.

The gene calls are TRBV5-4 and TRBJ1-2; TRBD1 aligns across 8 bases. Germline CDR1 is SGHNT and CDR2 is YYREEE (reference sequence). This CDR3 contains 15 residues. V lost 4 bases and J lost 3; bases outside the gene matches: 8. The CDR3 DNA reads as TGTGCCAGCAGCCCCGTGGACAGGGTGGACTATGGCTACACCTTC. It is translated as CASSPVDRVDYGYTF.

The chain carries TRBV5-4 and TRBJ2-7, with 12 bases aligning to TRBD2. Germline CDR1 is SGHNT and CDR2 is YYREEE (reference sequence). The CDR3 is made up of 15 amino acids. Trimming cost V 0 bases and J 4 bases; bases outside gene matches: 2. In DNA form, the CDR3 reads TGTGCCAGCAGCTTGGCCGGGACTAGCGGGTACGAGCAGTACTTC. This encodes CASSLAGTSGYEQYF. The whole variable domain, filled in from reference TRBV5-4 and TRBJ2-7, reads ETGVTQSPTHLIKTRGQQVTLRCSSQSGHNTVSWYQQALGQGPQFIFQYYREEENGRGNFPPRFSGLQFPNYSSELNVNALELDDSALYLCASSLAGTSGYEQYFGPGTRLTVT.

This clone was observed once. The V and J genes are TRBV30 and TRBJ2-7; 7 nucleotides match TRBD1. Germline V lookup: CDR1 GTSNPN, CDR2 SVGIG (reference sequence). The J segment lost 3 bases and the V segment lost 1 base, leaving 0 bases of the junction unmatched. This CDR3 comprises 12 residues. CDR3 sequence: CAWSAGGYEQYF. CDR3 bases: TGTGCCTGGAGTGCAGGGGGCTACGAGCAGTACTTC.

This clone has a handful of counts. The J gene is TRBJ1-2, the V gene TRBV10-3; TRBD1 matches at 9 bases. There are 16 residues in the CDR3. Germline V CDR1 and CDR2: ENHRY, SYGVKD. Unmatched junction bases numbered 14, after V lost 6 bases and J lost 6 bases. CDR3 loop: CAIRVEPGQGVDGYTF. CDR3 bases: TGTGCCATCAGGGTTGAACCGGGACAGGGCGTGGATGGCTACACCTTC.